What follows are 12 T cell receptor beta chains derived from one specimen sequenced in a study of T cell repertoires in cytomegalovirus infection. TCRdb re-called the reads through MiXCR, storing one row per CDR3 protein. The profile shows about 400,000 distinct CDR3 sequences, 15% to 20% of them singletons. Sequenced sample: PBMCs. The source is a human donor in good health (CMV status not recorded). Some clones in this sample may be carry-over from other donors' samples.

The chain couples TRBV7-2 to TRBJ2-5; TRBD2 matches 7 bases. In germline, CDR1 is SGHTA, CDR2 FQGNSA. Trimming removed 8 bases from V and 5 bases from J; junction bases left unmatched: 14. The CDR3 sequence is 15 residues long. CDR3 sequence reads: CASGAGVSGYETQYF. CDR3 DNA sequence: TGTGCCAGCGGTGCGGGAGTGAGTGGTTATGAGACCCAGTACTTC.

This clonotype was found many times. The chain joins TRBV7-2 to TRBJ2-7; the D gene is possibly TRBD1 (5 bases). The ends were cut back, 5 bases at V and 3 bases at J, with 20 bases in the middle. The CDR3 consists of 16 residues. The germline gives CDR1 SGHTA, CDR2 FQGNSA. The CDR3 nucleotides read TGTGCCAGCAGCCTCAGGGTGGGCAACAACCTCTACGAGCAGTACTTC. It specifies CASSLRVGNNLYEQYF.

This clonotype was recorded a few times. J is TRBJ2-2 and V is TRBV12-3 or TRBV12-4; 12 positions agree with TRBD2. V gave up 6 bases and J gave up 7 bases; unmatched junction bases: 3. This CDR3 is built from 14 residues. The CDR3 reads CASSLLAGGGELFF. The CDR3 DNA reads as TGTGCCAGCAGCCTACTAGCGGGGGGCGGGGAGCTGTTTTTT.

The chain combines TRBV7-9 with TRBJ2-7; TRBD1 matches 9 bases. The CDR3 loop spans 15 amino acids. Germline V lookup: CDR1 SEHNR, CDR2 FQNEAQ (reference sequence). The J segment lost 1 base and the V segment lost 2 bases, leaving 3 bases of the junction unmatched. The CDR3: CASSLPTGGSYEQYF. The CDR3, as DNA: TGTGCCAGCAGCTTACCGACAGGGGGATCCTACGAGCAGTACTTC.

The V call is TRBV2, the J call TRBJ2-2; D ambiguous. The CDR3 totals 14 residues. The V end lost 5 bases, the J end lost 4 bases, and 11 bases lay between the germline ends. CDR1 is SNHLY and CDR2 is FYNNEI in the germline V gene. The CDR3 bases are TGTGCCAGCAGTCGCTACGGCGTCACCGGGGAGCTGTTTTTT. Residues: CASSRYGVTGELFF.

CDR3 amino acids: CATSPATLNNSPLHF. The CDR3 nucleotides are TGTGCCACCAGCCCCGCCACACTGAATAATTCACCCCTCCACTTT. This rearrangement joins TRBV15 to TRBJ1-6; D is unresolved. The germline gives CDR1 LNHNV, CDR2 YYDKDF (reference sequence). CDR3 length: 15 residues. Trimming took off 5 bases at V and 5 bases at J, with 13 bases between the two ends.

This clonotype has just a few counts. V gene TRBV13 combines with J gene TRBJ1-2, with 8 positions matching TRBD1. The CDR3 contains 15 residues. Germline trimming cut 3 bases from V and 8 bases from J; bases unmatched to any gene: 11. Germline V CDR1 and CDR2: PRHDT, FYEKMQ (reference sequence). CDR3 loop: CASSFRTGILGGYTF. The CDR3, as DNA: TGTGCCAGCAGCTTCCGGACAGGGATCCTGGGAGGCTACACCTTC.

Ten or more counts support this clonotype. The V and J genes are TRBV6-5 and TRBJ1-1; no definite D call. Trimming pared 2 bases from V and 5 bases from J, leaving 12 bases between. Germline V CDR1 and CDR2: MNHEY, SVGAGI. This CDR3 has 14 residues. CDR3 DNA sequence: TGTGCCAGCAGTTACGAAGGGCTCGGAACTGAAGCTTTCTTT. Its translation is CASSYEGLGTEAFF.

This clonotype was recorded at least ten times. The rearrangement joins TRBV7-6 to TRBJ2-5, with 7 nucleotides matching TRBD1. The V segment lost 5 bases and the J segment 5 bases; nucleotides outside the gene matches: 5. CDR3 size: 13 residues. The germline gives CDR1 SGHVS, CDR2 FNYEAQ. The CDR3: CASSQYRGETQYF. CDR3 nucleotides: TGTGCCAGCAGCCAATACAGGGGTGAGACCCAGTACTTC. Looking up the rest from reference TRBV7-6 and TRBJ2-5 gives the full variable domain: GAGVSQSPRYKVTKRGQDVALRCDPISGHVSLYWYRQALGQGPEFLTYFNYEAQQDKSGLPNDRFSAERPEGSISTLTIQRTEQRDSAMYRCASSQYRGETQYFGPGTRLLVL.

The CDR3 region is CASRPGTGGLFF. In DNA, the CDR3 is TGTGCCAGCAGACCCGGGACAGGGGGCCTGTTCTTC. V usage is TRBV6-5 and J usage is TRBJ2-1, with 12 nucleotides matching TRBD1. This CDR3 is 12 amino acids long. J gave up 15 bases and V 6 bases, and 6 bases lay outside the gene matches. Per germline, CDR1 MNHEY and CDR2 SVGAGI.

The chain couples TRBV12-3 or TRBV12-4 to TRBJ2-1; TRBD2 matches 7 bases. The J segment lost 0 bases and the V segment lost 6 bases, leaving 20 bases of the junction unmatched. This CDR3 is 20 amino acids long. DNA for the CDR3: TGTGCCAGCAGCCCCGCTAGCGGATTGCCTCCTATCTTCTCCTACAATGAGCAGTTCTTC. It specifies CASSPASGLPPIFSYNEQFF.

This chain uses TRBV12-3 or TRBV12-4 with TRBJ2-1; D gene unclear. The CDR3 length is 11 residues. Trimming stripped 7 bases from V and 4 bases from J, with 5 bases between. DNA of the CDR3: TGTGCCAGCACCGGGTACAATGAGCAGTTCTTC. Its translation is CASTGYNEQFF.